The entry that follows covers one T cell receptor (beta chain) sequence. This entry is derived from a study of shared clonotypes between healthy human individuals. This CDR3 has 15 residues. V was shortened by 4 bases and J by 3 bases, with 13 bases between the two germline ends. Germline CDR1 MGHRA, CDR2 YSYEKL. The protocol was immunoSEQ multiplex PCR, while the TCRdb copy is restricted to in-frame clones and leaves out a portion. The sample lists some 2.1 million clones; approximately 95% were seen once. The receptor's source is a man younger than 35 in good health. The V gene is TRBV4-1, the J gene TRBJ2-4; perhaps TRBD1 as D (6 bases). Sequenced material: naive CD4+ T cells sorted from blood. Subset: CD45RA+ positively selected. The CDR3: CASSRVSDSKNIQYF. The CDR3 nucleotides are TGCGCCAGCAGCCGAGTGTCGGACAGCAAAAACATTCAGTACTTC.